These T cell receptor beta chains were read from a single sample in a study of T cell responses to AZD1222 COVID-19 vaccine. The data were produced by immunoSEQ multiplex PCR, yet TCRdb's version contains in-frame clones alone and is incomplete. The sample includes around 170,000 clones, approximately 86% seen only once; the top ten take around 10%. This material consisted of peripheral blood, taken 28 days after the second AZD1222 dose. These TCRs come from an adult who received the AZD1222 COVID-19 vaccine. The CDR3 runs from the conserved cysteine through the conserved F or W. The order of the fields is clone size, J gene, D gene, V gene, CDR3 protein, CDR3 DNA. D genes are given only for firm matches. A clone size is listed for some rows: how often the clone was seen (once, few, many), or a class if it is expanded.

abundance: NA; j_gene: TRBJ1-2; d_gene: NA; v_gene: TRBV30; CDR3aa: CAWSTGPKGYTF; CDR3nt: TGTGCCTGGAGTACAGGCCCGAAAGGCTACACCTTC
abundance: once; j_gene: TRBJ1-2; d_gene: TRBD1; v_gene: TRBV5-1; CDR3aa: CASSLGQGIYGYTF; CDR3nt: TGCGCCAGCAGCTTGGGACAGGGGATCTATGGCTACACCTTC
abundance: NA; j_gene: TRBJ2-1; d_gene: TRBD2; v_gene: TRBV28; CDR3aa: CASSSSGGWSYNEQFF; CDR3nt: TGTGCCAGCAGTTCAAGCGGGGGTTGGTCCTACAATGAGCAGTTCTTC
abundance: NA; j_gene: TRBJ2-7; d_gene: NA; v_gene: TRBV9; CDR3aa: CASSVGSSSSYEQYF; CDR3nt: TGTGCCAGCAGCGTAGGTTCTAGCTCCTCCTACGAGCAGTACTTC
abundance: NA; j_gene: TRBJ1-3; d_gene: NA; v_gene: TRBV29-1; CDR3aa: CSVEEDLPTGNTIYF; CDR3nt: TGCAGCGTTGAAGAGGACCTCCCGACAGGAAACACCATATATTTT
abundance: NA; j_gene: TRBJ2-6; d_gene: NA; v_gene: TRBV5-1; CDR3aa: CASSPRTVRSGANVLTF; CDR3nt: TGCGCCAGCAGCCCTCGGACAGTACGCTCTGGGGCCAACGTCCTGACTTTC
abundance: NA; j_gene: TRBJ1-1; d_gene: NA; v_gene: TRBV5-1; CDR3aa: CASSLNGADTEAFF; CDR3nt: TGCGCCAGCAGCTTAAACGGGGCGGACACTGAAGCTTTCTTT
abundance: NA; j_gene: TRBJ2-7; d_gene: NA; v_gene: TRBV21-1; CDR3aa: CASSQFYEQYF; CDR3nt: TGTGCCAGCAGTCAGTTTTACGAGCAGTACTTC
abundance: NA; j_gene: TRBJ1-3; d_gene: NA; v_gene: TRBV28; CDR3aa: CASRIHGDTIYF; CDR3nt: TGTGCCAGCAGAATCCACGGGGACACCATATATTTT
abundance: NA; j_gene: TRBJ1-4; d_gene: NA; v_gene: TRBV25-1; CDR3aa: CASRGVTTTNEKLFF; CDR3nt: TGTGCCAGCAGAGGGGTTACAACAACTAATGAAAAACTGTTTTTT
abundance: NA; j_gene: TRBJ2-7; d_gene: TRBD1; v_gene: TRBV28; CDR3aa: CASSFSGQNYEQYF; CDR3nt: TGTGCCAGCAGTTTCTCGGGACAGAACTACGAGCAGTACTTC
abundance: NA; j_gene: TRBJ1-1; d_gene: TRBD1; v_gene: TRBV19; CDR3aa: CASSDTGGGTEAFF; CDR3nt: TGTGCCAGTAGTGACACAGGGGGAGGCACTGAAGCTTTCTTT
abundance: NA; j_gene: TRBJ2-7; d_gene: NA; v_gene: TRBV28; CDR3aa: CASSPRGGQEGYEQYF; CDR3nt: TGTGCCAGCAGTCCCCGGGGGGGACAGGAAGGGTACGAGCAGTACTTC
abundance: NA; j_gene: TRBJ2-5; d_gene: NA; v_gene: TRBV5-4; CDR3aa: CASSLSTSLPYQETQYF; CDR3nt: TGTGCCAGCAGCTTGTCTACGAGTCTCCCGTACCAAGAGACCCAGTACTTC
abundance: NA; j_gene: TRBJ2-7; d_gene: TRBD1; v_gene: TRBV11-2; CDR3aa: CASSFLGTGSMNSYEQYF; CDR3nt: TGTGCCAGCAGCTTCCTCGGGACAGGGTCGATGAACTCCTACGAGCAGTACTTC
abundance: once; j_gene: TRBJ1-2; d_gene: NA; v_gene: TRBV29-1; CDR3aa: CSATSGTLANYGYTF; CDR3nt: TGCAGCGCAACCTCAGGGACCCTTGCTAACTATGGCTACACCTTC
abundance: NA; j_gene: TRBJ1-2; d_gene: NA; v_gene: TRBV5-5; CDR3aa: CASSPGQPYGYTF; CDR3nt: TGTGCCAGCAGCCCCGGACAGCCCTATGGCTACACCTTC
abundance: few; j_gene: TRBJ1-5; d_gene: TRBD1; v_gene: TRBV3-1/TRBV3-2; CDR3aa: CASSQSRGDQPQHF; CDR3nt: TGTGCCAGCAGCCAGAGCAGGGGGGATCAGCCCCAGCATTTT
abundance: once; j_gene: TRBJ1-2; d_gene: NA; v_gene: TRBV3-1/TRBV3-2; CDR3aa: CASSQGMGGTYGYTF; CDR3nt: TGTGCCAGCAGCCAAGGTATGGGAGGAACTTATGGCTACACCTTC
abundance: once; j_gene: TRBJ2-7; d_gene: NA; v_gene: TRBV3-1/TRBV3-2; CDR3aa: CASSQGGLSGSYYHEQYF; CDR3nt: TGTGCCAGCAGCCAAGGAGGACTTAGCGGTAGTTATTACCACGAGCAGTACTTC
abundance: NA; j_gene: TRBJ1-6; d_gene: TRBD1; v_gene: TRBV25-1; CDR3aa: CASSETTGKNSPLHF; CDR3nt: TGTGCCAGCAGTGAGACGACAGGGAAGAATTCACCCCTCCACTTT
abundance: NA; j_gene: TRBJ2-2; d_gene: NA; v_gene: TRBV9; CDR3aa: CASSTVEGGGVNTGELFF; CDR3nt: TGTGCCAGCAGCACCGTGGAGGGGGGCGGGGTGAACACCGGGGAGCTGTTTTTT
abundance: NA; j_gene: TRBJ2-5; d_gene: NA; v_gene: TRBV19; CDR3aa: CASSIARQETQYF; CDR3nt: TGTGCCAGTAGTATAGCCCGGCAAGAGACCCAGTACTTC
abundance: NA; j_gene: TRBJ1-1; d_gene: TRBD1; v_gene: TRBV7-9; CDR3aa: CASSSRTGVTMNTEAFF; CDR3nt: TGTGCCAGCAGCTCAAGGACAGGGGTTACCATGAACACTGAAGCTTTCTTT
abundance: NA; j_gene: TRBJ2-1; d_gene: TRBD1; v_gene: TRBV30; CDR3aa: CACYRGPYNEQFF; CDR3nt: TGTGCCTGCTACAGGGGACCCTACAATGAGCAGTTCTTC
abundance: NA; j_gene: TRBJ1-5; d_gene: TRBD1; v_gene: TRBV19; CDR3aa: CASSTARDSISPQHF; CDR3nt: TGTGCCAGTAGTACCGCCCGGGACAGTATCAGCCCCCAGCATTTT
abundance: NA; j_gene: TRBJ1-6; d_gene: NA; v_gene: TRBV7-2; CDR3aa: CASSTGTQNSPLHF; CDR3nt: TGTGCCAGCAGCACCGGGACACAGAATTCACCCCTCCACTTT
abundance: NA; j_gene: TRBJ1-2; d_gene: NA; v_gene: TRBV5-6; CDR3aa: CASSDPSGPPGYTF; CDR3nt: TGTGCCAGCAGCGATCCCTCAGGGCCTCCGGGCTACACCTTC
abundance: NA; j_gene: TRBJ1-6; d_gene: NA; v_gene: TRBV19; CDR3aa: CASSPRAAAYNSPLHF; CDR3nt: TGTGCCAGTAGTCCAAGGGCGGCAGCTTATAATTCACCCCTCCACTTT
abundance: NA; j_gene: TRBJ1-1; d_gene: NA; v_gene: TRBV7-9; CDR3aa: CASSLSRISTEAFF; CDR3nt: TGTGCCAGCAGCTTAAGTCGGATTTCCACTGAAGCTTTCTTT
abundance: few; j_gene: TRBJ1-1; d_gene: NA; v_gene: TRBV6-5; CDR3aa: CASRRGPQGVEAFF; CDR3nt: TGTGCCAGCAGGAGAGGACCCCAGGGAGTGGAAGCTTTCTTT
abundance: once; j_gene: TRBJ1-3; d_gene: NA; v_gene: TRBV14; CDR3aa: CASSLSTRHSSGNTIYF; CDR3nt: TGTGCCAGCAGCCTCTCAACTAGACACTCCTCTGGAAACACCATATATTTT
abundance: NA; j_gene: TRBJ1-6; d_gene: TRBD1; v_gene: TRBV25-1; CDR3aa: CASTQGAPNSPLHF; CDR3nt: TGTGCCAGCACTCAGGGGGCGCCAAATTCACCCCTCCACTTT
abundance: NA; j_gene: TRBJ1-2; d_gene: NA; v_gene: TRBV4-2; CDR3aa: CASSQDWQRFYTF; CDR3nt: TGTGCCAGCAGCCAAGATTGGCAGAGGTTTTACACCTTC
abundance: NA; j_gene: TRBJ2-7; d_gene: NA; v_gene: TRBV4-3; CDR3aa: CASSQERDYEQYF; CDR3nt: TGCGCCAGCAGCCAAGAAAGGGATTACGAGCAGTACTTC
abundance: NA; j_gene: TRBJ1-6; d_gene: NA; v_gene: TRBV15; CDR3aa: CATSRVKGSSYNSPLHF; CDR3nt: TGTGCCACCAGCAGAGTTAAGGGGAGCTCCTATAATTCACCCCTCCACTTT
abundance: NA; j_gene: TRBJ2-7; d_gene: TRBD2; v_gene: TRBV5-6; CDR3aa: CASSERPAGNYEQYF; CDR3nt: TGTGCCAGCAGCGAGAGGCCAGCGGGGAACTACGAGCAGTACTTC
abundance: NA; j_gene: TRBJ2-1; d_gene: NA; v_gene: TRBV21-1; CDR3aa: CASSDRPDRVSPPLYNEQFF; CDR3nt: TGTGCCAGCAGCGACCGCCCGGACAGGGTAAGTCCCCCTCTGTACAATGAGCAGTTCTTC
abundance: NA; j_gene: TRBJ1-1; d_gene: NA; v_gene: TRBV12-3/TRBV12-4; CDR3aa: CASSPYLNTEAFF; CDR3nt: TGTGCCAGCAGCCCCTACTTGAACACTGAAGCTTTCTTT
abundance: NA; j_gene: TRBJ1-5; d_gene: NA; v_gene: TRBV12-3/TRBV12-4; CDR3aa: CASSFLPYQPQHF; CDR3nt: TGTGCCAGCAGTTTTCTCCCCTATCAGCCCCAGCATTTT
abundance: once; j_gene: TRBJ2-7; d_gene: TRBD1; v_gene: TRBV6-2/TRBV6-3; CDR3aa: CASSFDREGNRYEQYF; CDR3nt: TGTGCCAGCAGCTTTGACAGGGAAGGTAACAGATACGAGCAGTACTTC
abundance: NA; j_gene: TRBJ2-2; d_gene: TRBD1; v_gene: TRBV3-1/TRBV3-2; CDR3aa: CASSQGRDRGTGELFF; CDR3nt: TGTGCCAGCAGCCAAGGTCGGGACAGGGGGACCGGGGAGCTGTTTTTT
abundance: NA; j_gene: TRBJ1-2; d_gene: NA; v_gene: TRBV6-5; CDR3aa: CASSYSGRHGYTF; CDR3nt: TGTGCCAGCAGTTACTCAGGGCGGCATGGCTACACCTTC
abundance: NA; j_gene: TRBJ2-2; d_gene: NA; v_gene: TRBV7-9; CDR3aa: CASSLMGATGELFF; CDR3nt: TGTGCCAGCAGCTTAATGGGGGCCACCGGGGAGCTGTTTTTT
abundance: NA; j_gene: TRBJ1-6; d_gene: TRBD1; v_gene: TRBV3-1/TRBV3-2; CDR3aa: CASSRPQGPYNSPLHF; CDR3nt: TGTGCCAGCAGCCGCCCACAGGGGCCCTATAATTCACCCCTCCACTTT
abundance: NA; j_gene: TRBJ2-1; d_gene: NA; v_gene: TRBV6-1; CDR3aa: CASSEAPREQFF; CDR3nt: TGTGCCAGCAGTGAAGCGCCGAGGGAGCAGTTCTTC
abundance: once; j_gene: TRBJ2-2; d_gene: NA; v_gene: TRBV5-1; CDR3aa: CASSLRQADTGELFF; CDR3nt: TGCGCCAGCAGCTTACGACAGGCAGACACCGGGGAGCTGTTTTTT
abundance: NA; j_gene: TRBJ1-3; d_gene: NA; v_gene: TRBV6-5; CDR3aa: CASGFISGNTIYF; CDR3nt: TGTGCCAGCGGCTTCATCTCTGGAAACACCATATATTTT
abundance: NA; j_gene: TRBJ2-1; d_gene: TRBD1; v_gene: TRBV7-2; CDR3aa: CASSLDRGENEQFF; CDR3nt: TGTGCCAGCAGCCTGGACAGGGGGGAGAATGAGCAGTTCTTC
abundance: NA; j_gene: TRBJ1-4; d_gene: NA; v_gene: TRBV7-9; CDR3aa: CASSLVQGPNEKLFF; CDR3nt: TGTGCCAGCAGCTTAGTCCAGGGGCCTAATGAAAAACTGTTTTTT
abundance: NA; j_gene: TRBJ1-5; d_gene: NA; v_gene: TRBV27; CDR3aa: CASSLRQASNQPQHF; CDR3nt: TGTGCCAGCAGTTTAAGACAGGCTTCGAATCAGCCCCAGCATTTT
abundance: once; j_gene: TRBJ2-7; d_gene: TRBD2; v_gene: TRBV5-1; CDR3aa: CASSIGRGSSYEQYF; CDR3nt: TGCGCCAGCAGCATCGGACGCGGGAGCTCCTACGAGCAGTACTTC
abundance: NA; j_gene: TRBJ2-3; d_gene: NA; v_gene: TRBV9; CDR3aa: CASSVGDSAGTDTQYF; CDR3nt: TGTGCCAGCAGCGTAGGGGACTCCGCGGGCACAGATACGCAGTATTTT
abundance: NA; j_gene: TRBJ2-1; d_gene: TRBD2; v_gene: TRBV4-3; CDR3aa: CASSQGQRGYNEQFF; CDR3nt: TGCGCCAGCAGCCAAGGGCAGCGGGGGTACAATGAGCAGTTCTTC
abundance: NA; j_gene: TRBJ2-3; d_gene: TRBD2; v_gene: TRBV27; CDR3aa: CASSSHGLAGLTDTQYF; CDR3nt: TGTGCCAGCAGTTCGCACGGACTAGCGGGGCTCACAGATACGCAGTATTTT